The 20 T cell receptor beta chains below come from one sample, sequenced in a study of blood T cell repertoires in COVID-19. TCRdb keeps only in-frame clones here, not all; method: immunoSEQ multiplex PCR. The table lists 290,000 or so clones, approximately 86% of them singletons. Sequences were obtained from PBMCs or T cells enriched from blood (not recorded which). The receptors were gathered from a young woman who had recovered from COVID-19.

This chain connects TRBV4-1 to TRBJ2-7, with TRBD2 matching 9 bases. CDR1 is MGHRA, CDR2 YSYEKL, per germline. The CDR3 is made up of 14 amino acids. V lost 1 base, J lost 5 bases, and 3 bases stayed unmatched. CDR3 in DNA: TGCGCCAGCAGCCAAGTTAGCGGGGGTCACGAGCAGTACTTC. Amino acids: CASSQVSGGHEQYF.

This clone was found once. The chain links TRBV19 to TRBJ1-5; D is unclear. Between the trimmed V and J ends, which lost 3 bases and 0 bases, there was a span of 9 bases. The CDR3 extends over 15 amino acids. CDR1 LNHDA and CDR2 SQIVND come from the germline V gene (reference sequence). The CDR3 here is CASSIMSYSNQPQHF. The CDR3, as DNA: TGTGCCAGTAGTATTATGTCTTATAGCAATCAGCCCCAGCATTTT.

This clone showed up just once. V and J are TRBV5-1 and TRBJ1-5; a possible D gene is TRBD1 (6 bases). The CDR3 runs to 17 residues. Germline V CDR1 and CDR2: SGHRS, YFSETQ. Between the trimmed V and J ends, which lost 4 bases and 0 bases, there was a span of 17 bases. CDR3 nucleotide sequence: TGCGCCAGCAGCCGCCCCTGGACAGAGTATAGCAATCAGCCCCAGCATTTT. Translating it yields CASSRPWTEYSNQPQHF.

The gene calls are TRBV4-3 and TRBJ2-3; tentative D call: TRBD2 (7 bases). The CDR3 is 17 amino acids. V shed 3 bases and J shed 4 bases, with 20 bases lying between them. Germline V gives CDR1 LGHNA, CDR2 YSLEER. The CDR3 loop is CASSQSPGGPVADTQYF. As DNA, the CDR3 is TGCGCCAGCAGCCAGTCACCCGGGGGGCCCGTGGCAGATACGCAGTATTTT.

In DNA, the CDR3 is TGTGCCAGCAGCTTCATCCCGGGACTAACCCCGGGAGAGCAGTTCTTC. It yields the protein CASSFIPGLTPGEQFF. The rearrangement uses TRBV7-6 and TRBJ2-1; 7 nucleotides agree with TRBD2. The germline V gene has CDR1 SGHVS and CDR2 FNYEAQ. The CDR3 is 16 amino acids. V shed 3 bases, J shed 10 bases, and the junction held 15 bases outside the gene matches.

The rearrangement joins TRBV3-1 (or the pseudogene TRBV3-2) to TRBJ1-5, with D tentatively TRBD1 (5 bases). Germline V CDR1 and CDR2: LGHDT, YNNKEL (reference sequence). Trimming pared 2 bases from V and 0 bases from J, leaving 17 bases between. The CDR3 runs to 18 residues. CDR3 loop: CASSQFPPTVPSNQPQHF. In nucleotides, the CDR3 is TGTGCCAGCAGCCAATTTCCCCCGACAGTCCCTAGCAATCAGCCCCAGCATTTT.

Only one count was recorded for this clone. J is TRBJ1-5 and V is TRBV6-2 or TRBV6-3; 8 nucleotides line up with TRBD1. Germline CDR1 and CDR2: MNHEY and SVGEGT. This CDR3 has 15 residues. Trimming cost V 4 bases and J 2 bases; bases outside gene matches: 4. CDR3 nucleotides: TGTGCCAGCAGTTTCGGGACAGGAGGCAATCAGCCCCAGCATTTT. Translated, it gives CASSFGTGGNQPQHF.

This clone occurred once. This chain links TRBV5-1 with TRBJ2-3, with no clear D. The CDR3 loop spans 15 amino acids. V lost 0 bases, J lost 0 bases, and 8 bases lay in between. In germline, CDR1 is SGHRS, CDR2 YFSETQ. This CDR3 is CASSLDTSSTDTQYF. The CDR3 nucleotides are TGCGCCAGCAGCTTGGACACCTCGAGCACAGATACGCAGTATTTT.

This chain's CDR3 is CASSPRGGTYEQYF. CDR3 DNA: TGTGCCAGCAGCCCCCGGGGAGGCACCTACGAGCAGTACTTC. The V and J genes are TRBV9 and TRBJ2-7; TRBD2 might be the D (6 bases). Trimming stripped 4 bases from V and 2 bases from J, with 13 bases between. Germline V gives CDR1 SGDLS, CDR2 YYNGEE. The CDR3 covers 14 residues.

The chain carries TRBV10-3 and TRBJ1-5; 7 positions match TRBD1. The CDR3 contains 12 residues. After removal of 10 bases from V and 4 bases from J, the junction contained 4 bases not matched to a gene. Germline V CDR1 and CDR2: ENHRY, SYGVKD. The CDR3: CATGTANQPQHF. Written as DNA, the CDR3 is TGTGCCACCGGGACAGCTAATCAGCCCCAGCATTTT.

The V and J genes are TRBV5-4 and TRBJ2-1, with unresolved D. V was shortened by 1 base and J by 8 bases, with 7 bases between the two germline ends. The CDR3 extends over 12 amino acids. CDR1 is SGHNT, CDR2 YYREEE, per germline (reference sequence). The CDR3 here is CASSLNWYEQFF. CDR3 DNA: TGTGCCAGCAGCTTGAACTGGTATGAGCAGTTCTTC.

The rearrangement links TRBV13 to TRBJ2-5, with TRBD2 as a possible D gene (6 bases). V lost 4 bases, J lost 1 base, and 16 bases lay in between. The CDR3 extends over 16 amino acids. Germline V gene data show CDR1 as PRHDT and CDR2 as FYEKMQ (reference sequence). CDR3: CASSSRTSPTQETQYF. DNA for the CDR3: TGTGCCAGCAGCTCCCGAACTAGCCCGACCCAAGAGACCCAGTACTTC.

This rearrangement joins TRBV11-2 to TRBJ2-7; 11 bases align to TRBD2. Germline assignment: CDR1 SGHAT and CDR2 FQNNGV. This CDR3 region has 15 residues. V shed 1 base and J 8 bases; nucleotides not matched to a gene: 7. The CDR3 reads CASSLGSSGGMKQYF. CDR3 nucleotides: TGTGCCAGCAGCTTAGGGTCTAGCGGGGGGATGAAGCAGTACTTC.

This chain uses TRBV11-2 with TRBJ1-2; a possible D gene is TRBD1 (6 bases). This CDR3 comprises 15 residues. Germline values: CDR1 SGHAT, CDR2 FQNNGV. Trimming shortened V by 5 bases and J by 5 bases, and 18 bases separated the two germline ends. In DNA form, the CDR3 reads TGTGCCAGCAGCGTATCCGGGACACAGGGATATGGCTACACCTTC. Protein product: CASSVSGTQGYGYTF.

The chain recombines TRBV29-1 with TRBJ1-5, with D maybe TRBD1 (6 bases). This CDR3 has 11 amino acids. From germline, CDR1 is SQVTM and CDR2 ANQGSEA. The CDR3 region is CAAGGSQPQHF. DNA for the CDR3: TGCGCGGCGGGGGGCAGTCAGCCCCAGCATTTT. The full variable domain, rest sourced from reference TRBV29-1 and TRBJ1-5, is SAVISQKPSRDICQRGTSLTIQCQVDSQVTMMFWYRQQPGQSLTLIATANQGSEATYESGFVIDKFPISRPNLTFSTLTVSNMSPEDSSIYLCAAGGSQPQHFGDGTRLSIL.

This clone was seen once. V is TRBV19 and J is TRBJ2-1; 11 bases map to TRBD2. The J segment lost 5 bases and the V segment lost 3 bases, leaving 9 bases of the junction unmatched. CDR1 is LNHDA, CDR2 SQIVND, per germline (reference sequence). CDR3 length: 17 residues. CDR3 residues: CASSIWLAGGGNNEQFF. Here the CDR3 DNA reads TGTGCCAGTAGTATCTGGCTAGCGGGAGGCGGGAACAATGAGCAGTTCTTC.

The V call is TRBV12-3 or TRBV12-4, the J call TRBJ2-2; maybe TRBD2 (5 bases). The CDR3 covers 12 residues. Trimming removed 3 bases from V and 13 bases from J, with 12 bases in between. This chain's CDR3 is CASSLAREGLFF. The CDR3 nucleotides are TGTGCCAGCAGTTTGGCGAGGGAAGGGCTGTTTTTT.

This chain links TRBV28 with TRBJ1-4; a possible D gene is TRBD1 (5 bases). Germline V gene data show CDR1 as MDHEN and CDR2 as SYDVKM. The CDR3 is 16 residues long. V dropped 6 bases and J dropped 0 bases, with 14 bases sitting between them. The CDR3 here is CASSYGGVATNEKLFF. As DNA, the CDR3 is TGTGCCAGCAGCTATGGGGGGGTTGCAACTAATGAAAAACTGTTTTTT.

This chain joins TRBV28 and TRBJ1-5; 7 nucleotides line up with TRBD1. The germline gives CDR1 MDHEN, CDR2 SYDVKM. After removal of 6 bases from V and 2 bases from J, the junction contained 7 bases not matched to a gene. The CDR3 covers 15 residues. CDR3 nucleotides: TGTGCCAGCAGAGTAGACGACAGGGGCAATCAGCCCCAGCATTTT. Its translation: CASRVDDRGNQPQHF.

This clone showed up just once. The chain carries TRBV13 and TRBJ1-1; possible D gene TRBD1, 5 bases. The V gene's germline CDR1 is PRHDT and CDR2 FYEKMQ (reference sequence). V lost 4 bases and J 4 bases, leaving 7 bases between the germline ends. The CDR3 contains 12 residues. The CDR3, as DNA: TGTGCCAGCAGCTGGCAGGGCACTGAAGCTTTCTTT. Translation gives CASSWQGTEAFF.